This T cell receptor beta chain is drawn from a study of T cell responses to AZD1222 COVID-19 vaccine. Study conclusions and caveats: Donors, mostly white British, included more females; clonal diversity was possibly underestimated. When two AZD1222 doses had been given, Spike-specific TCR breadth and depth rose. Spike regions recognized by vaccine-associated CD4 TCRs spanned the protein, led by 160-218 and 743-854.

The junction had 10 bases not matched to a gene; V was cut back by 4 bases and J by 8 bases. The CDR3 has 16 residues. Germline values: CDR1 SGHRS, CDR2 YFSETQ. TCRdb keeps only in-frame clones here, not all; method: immunoSEQ multiplex PCR. The table includes over 130,000 clones, 90% detected once. Details on this clone: The antigen is not known.

Investigators merged groups given second doses at roughly 4 or roughly 12 weeks. Sequenced material: peripheral blood, taken 28 days after the second AZD1222 dose. The receptor was isolated from an adult who received the AZD1222 COVID-19 vaccine. The V call is TRBV5-1, the J call TRBJ2-1, with 12 bases lining up with TRBD2. CDR3 DNA sequence: TGCGCCAGCAGCCGGGCACCTAGCGGGGGGGCGGATGAGCAGTTCTTC. It translates to CASSRAPSGGADEQFF.